Listed here are 24 T cell receptor beta chains from one sample, sequenced in a study of beta chain features in type 1 diabetes (dated by TCRdb to between 2018 and 2020). Study-wide conclusions, independent of this receptor: In all four CD4+ subsets, TCRB CDR3 length was moderately but significantly shorter in type 1 diabetes patients.

Their antigen targets remain unknown. Receptor amplification or capture employed the immunoSEQ multiplex PCR assay. The entire isolated RNA was reverse transcribed using the High Capacity cDNA Reverse Transcription Kit, and thus expressed TCRB transcripts were sequenced. This immuneACCESS table, as held by TCRdb, lists in-frame sequences with V and J called but not all clones. Of the missing ones, under half trace to an unresolved V gene in checked studies; the others have no known cause. The sample data list about 120,000 clones, and approximately 15% of these were observed just once. Of the sample, around 2.6% falls within the top ten clones. Sequenced: central memory CD4+ T cells from blood. These receptors originate from a man aged 18-30 years with type 1 diabetes.

This clone came up many times. The CDR3 DNA reads as TGTGCCAGCAGCCCCGGGACTAGCGGGCCACAAGAGACCCAGTACTTC. As protein: CASSPGTSGPQETQYF. V and J are TRBV9 and TRBJ2-5, with 12 bases matching TRBD2. This CDR3 is 16 amino acids long. The germline gives CDR1 SGDLS, CDR2 YYNGEE. The junction had 6 bases not matched to a gene; V was cut back by 4 bases and J by 2 bases.

Many counts were recorded for this clone. Other nucleotide sequences in the sample specify the same CDR3. The chain uses TRBV9 and TRBJ2-7; D perhaps matches TRBD1 (5 bases). Deletions cut 0 bases from V and 3 bases from J, with 10 bases between. Per germline, CDR1 SGDLS and CDR2 YYNGEE. The CDR3 contains 14 residues. The DNA for the CDR3 is TGTGCCAGCAGCGTAGGACAGTTTAGCTACGAGCAGTACTTC. It encodes CASSVGQFSYEQYF. The complete variable domain, with remaining parts taken from reference TRBV9 and TRBJ2-7, reads DSGVTQTPKHLITATGQRVTLRCSPRSGDLSVYWYQQSLDQGLQFLIQYYNGEERAKGNILERFSAQQFPDLHSELNLSSLELGDSALYFCASSVGQFSYEQYFGPGTRLTVT.

The CDR3 DNA reads as TGTGCCAGCAGCTTAGACGGACGGACCAATGGGGCCAACGTCCTGACTTTC. It translates to CASSLDGRTNGANVLTF. V is TRBV11-1 and J is TRBJ2-6; unclear D gene. The CDR3 runs to 17 residues. CDR1 and CDR2 (germline): SGHAT, FQDESV (reference sequence). V was cut by 1 base and J by 3 bases, with 13 bases left in between.

The V gene is TRBV6-1, the J gene TRBJ2-2; D may be TRBD2 (6 bases). The CDR3 runs to 14 residues. Trimming took 7 bases from V and 6 from J, leaving 15 bases between them. CDR1 is MNHNS and CDR2 is SASEGT in the germline V gene. CDR3 sequence reads: CASTRDPGAGELFF. CDR3 bases: TGTGCCAGCACTCGCGACCCGGGGGCCGGGGAGCTGTTTTTT.

The chain carries TRBV5-1 and TRBJ2-2; TRBD2 aligns across 8 bases. The CDR3 is 15 amino acids. V shed 0 bases and J 4 bases; nucleotides not matched to a gene: 2. Per germline, CDR1 SGHRS and CDR2 YFSETQ. This CDR3 is CASSLGSGSTGELFF. The CDR3 DNA follows: TGCGCCAGCAGCTTGGGGAGCGGGAGCACCGGGGAGCTGTTTTTT.

This clone was picked up many times. The rearrangement uses TRBV10-3 and TRBJ2-5; a possible D gene is TRBD1 (6 bases). Per germline, CDR1 ENHRY and CDR2 SYGVKD. Trimming stripped 4 bases from V and 1 base from J, with 7 bases between. The CDR3 loop spans 13 amino acids. The chain's CDR3 is CAISAQGQETQYF. CDR3 DNA sequence: TGTGCCATCAGTGCACAGGGCCAAGAGACCCAGTACTTC.

V usage is TRBV6-6 and J usage is TRBJ1-5; D ambiguous. The CDR3 has 14 amino acids. Trimming cost V 0 bases and J 6 bases, with 9 bases left between them. Germline V gene lookup returns CDR1 MNHNY and CDR2 SVGAGI (reference sequence). The CDR3 DNA follows: TGTGCCAGCAGTTACTCGGGAGGGATTCAGCCCCAGCATTTT. As protein: CASSYSGGIQPQHF.

This rearrangement joins TRBV2 to TRBJ2-5; no clear D. The germline gives CDR1 SNHLY, CDR2 FYNNEI. Trimming removed 3 bases at V and 5 bases at J, with 4 bases between. This CDR3 comprises 11 residues. In DNA, the CDR3 is TGTGCCAGCAGTGATCATGAGACCCAGTACTTC. Residues: CASSDHETQYF.

The rearrangement joins TRBV27 to TRBJ1-2, with D possibly matching TRBD1 (5 bases). V was trimmed by 0 bases and J by 7 bases, leaving 18 bases between them. The length of the CDR3 is 16 residues. Germline V gene lookup returns CDR1 MNHEY and CDR2 SMNVEV (reference sequence). CDR3 sequence (DNA): TGTGCCAGCAGTTTATCCCTCCCGACAGCCTCCCGTGGCTACACCTTC. Its translation: CASSLSLPTASRGYTF.

CDR3 DNA sequence: TGTGCCTGGAGTCAGGACGGCTACGAGCAGTACTTC. Encoded protein: CAWSQDGYEQYF. The chain employs TRBV30 and TRBJ2-7; D remains ambiguous. Trimming stripped 2 bases from V and 3 bases from J, with 8 bases between. The CDR3 is 12 amino acids. Germline CDR1 GTSNPN, CDR2 SVGIG (reference sequence).

This clone occurred a few times. The chain joins TRBV19 to TRBJ1-5; D gene uncertain. Trimming removed 3 bases from V and 6 bases from J, with 6 bases in between. This CDR3 comprises 12 residues. CDR1 is LNHDA, CDR2 SQIVND, per germline (reference sequence). In DNA, the CDR3 is TGTGCCAGTAGTATCATTAGTCAGCCCCAGCATTTT. Its protein is CASSIISQPQHF.

This clone turned up a few times. CDR3 coding DNA: TGCAGCGTTGAAGGGACCTCCACTACCGGGAATGAGCAGTTCTTC. Protein product: CSVEGTSTTGNEQFF. V is TRBV29-1 and J is TRBJ2-1; D is ambiguous. CDR1 and CDR2 from the germline V gene are SQVTM and ANQGSEA. V was trimmed by 1 base and J by 7 bases, leaving 17 bases between them. The CDR3 sequence is 15 residues long.

This clone came up once. The chain carries TRBV5-1 and TRBJ2-3, with D tentatively TRBD1 (7 bases). The CDR3 consists of 15 residues. The ends were cut back, 0 bases at V and 3 bases at J, with 11 bases in the middle. The germline gives CDR1 SGHRS, CDR2 YFSETQ. The CDR3 sequence is CASSLVPGGTDTQYF. CDR3 DNA: TGCGCCAGCAGCTTGGTACCAGGGGGGACAGATACGCAGTATTTT.

This clone was detected many times. V usage is TRBV2 and J usage is TRBJ1-2; possibly TRBD1 for D (5 bases). Germline V gene data show CDR1 as SNHLY and CDR2 as FYNNEI. V was pared by 1 base and J by 4 bases, with 10 bases between. This CDR3 has 14 residues. The CDR3 sequence is CASSEGQGGYGYTF. CDR3 DNA: TGTGCCAGCAGTGAAGGGCAGGGTGGCTATGGCTACACCTTC.

This clone turned up a few times. Other DNA sequences in the sample encode the same CDR3. The chain combines TRBV29-1 with TRBJ2-6; the D is unclear. V was shortened by 6 bases and J by 4 bases, with 13 bases between the two germline ends. CDR3 size: 14 residues. The germline CDR1 and CDR2 sequences are SQVTM and ANQGSEA. CDR3 sequence reads: CSVRNPAGANVLTF. CDR3 in DNA: TGCAGCGTGCGGAATCCTGCGGGGGCCAACGTCCTGACTTTC.

This clone was seen only a few times. CDR3 in DNA: TGTGCCAGCAGTTCAGGACAGGGCTATAGCCGCGAGCAGTACTTC. Translation gives CASSSGQGYSREQYF. The rearrangement uses TRBV6-5 and TRBJ2-7, with 8 bases matching TRBD1. The CDR3 consists of 15 residues. Losses at the gene ends were 4 bases for V and 6 bases for J; bases not matched to a gene: 11. Germline assignment: CDR1 MNHEY and CDR2 SVGAGI.

The rearrangement uses TRBV6-6 and TRBJ2-7; 7 bases fit TRBD2. CDR1 MNHNY and CDR2 SVGAGI come from the germline V gene (reference sequence). The CDR3 extends over 14 amino acids. V shed 2 bases, J shed 3 bases, and the junction held 4 bases outside the gene matches. The CDR3 DNA reads TGTGCCAGCAGTTACGAGCCGGGGGGCTACGAGCAGTACTTC. Translation gives CASSYEPGGYEQYF.

This clone was detected a few times. The genes are TRBV9 and TRBJ1-4; D unclear. Germline V gene data show CDR1 as SGDLS and CDR2 as YYNGEE. This CDR3 spans 15 amino acids. V lost 1 base to trimming and J lost 1 base, with 8 bases between them. The CDR3 protein is CASSVMEGTNEKLFF. The CDR3 nucleotides read TGTGCCAGCAGCGTAATGGAGGGAACTAATGAAAAACTGTTTTTT.

This clone was counted at least ten times. This chain connects TRBV29-1 to TRBJ1-1, with D possibly TRBD1 on 5 matching bases. The germline V and J ends were trimmed by 7 bases and 5 bases, with 20 bases remaining between them. The CDR3 length is 14 residues. CDR1 and CDR2 (germline): SQVTM, ANQGSEA. The CDR3 region is CSAGYRFGGTEAFF. CDR3 sequence (DNA): TGCAGCGCCGGCTACAGGTTTGGTGGGACTGAAGCTTTCTTT.

The CDR3 DNA reads TGTGCCAGTAGTGCCGCTGGGGGCAATCAGCCCCAGCATTTT. Translated, it gives CASSAAGGNQPQHF. The chain employs TRBV19 and TRBJ1-5; D remains ambiguous. This CDR3 has 14 residues. Trimming removed 5 bases from V and 2 bases from J, with 10 bases in between. CDR1 and CDR2 from the germline V gene are LNHDA and SQIVND (reference sequence).

This clone was seen a few times. This sequence joins TRBV28 and TRBJ1-5, with a weak D call TRBD1 (6 bases). The CDR3 has 15 amino acids. The V end lost 9 bases, the J end lost 1 base, and 16 bases lay between the germline ends. The germline gives CDR1 MDHEN, CDR2 SYDVKM. The CDR3 DNA sequence: TGTGCCAGGGTTTGCGGGGGGCTCAGCAATCAGCCCCAGCATTTT. It codes for CARVCGGLSNQPQHF.

The V gene is TRBV28, the J gene TRBJ1-2, with no clear D. The germline CDR1 and CDR2 sequences are MDHEN and SYDVKM. The CDR3 is 11 residues long. V shed 6 bases and J shed 6 bases, with 8 bases lying between them. In nucleotides, the CDR3 is TGTGCCAGCAGCCAAGCGGATGGCTACACCTTC. It translates to CASSQADGYTF.

DNA of the CDR3: TGTGCCAGCAGCGTAGAGGGCCGAGGGGTTAATGGGGAGCAGTTCTTC. Its translation is CASSVEGRGVNGEQFF. This chain connects TRBV9 to TRBJ2-1; D tentatively fits TRBD1 or TRBD2 (5 bases each). Looked up from germline, CDR1 is SGDLS and CDR2 is YYNGEE. The length of the CDR3 is 16 residues. Trimming stripped 0 bases from V and 10 bases from J, with 20 bases between.

This clone was found many times. This sequence joins TRBV4-3 and TRBJ1-1; D is undetermined. The V end lost 1 base, the J end lost 2 bases, and 8 bases lay between the germline ends. This CDR3 has 14 residues. Germline-derived CDR1 and CDR2 are LGHNA and YSLEER. This CDR3 is CASSQGTANTEAFF. The CDR3 nucleotides are TGCGCCAGCAGCCAAGGAACGGCTAACACTGAAGCTTTCTTT.